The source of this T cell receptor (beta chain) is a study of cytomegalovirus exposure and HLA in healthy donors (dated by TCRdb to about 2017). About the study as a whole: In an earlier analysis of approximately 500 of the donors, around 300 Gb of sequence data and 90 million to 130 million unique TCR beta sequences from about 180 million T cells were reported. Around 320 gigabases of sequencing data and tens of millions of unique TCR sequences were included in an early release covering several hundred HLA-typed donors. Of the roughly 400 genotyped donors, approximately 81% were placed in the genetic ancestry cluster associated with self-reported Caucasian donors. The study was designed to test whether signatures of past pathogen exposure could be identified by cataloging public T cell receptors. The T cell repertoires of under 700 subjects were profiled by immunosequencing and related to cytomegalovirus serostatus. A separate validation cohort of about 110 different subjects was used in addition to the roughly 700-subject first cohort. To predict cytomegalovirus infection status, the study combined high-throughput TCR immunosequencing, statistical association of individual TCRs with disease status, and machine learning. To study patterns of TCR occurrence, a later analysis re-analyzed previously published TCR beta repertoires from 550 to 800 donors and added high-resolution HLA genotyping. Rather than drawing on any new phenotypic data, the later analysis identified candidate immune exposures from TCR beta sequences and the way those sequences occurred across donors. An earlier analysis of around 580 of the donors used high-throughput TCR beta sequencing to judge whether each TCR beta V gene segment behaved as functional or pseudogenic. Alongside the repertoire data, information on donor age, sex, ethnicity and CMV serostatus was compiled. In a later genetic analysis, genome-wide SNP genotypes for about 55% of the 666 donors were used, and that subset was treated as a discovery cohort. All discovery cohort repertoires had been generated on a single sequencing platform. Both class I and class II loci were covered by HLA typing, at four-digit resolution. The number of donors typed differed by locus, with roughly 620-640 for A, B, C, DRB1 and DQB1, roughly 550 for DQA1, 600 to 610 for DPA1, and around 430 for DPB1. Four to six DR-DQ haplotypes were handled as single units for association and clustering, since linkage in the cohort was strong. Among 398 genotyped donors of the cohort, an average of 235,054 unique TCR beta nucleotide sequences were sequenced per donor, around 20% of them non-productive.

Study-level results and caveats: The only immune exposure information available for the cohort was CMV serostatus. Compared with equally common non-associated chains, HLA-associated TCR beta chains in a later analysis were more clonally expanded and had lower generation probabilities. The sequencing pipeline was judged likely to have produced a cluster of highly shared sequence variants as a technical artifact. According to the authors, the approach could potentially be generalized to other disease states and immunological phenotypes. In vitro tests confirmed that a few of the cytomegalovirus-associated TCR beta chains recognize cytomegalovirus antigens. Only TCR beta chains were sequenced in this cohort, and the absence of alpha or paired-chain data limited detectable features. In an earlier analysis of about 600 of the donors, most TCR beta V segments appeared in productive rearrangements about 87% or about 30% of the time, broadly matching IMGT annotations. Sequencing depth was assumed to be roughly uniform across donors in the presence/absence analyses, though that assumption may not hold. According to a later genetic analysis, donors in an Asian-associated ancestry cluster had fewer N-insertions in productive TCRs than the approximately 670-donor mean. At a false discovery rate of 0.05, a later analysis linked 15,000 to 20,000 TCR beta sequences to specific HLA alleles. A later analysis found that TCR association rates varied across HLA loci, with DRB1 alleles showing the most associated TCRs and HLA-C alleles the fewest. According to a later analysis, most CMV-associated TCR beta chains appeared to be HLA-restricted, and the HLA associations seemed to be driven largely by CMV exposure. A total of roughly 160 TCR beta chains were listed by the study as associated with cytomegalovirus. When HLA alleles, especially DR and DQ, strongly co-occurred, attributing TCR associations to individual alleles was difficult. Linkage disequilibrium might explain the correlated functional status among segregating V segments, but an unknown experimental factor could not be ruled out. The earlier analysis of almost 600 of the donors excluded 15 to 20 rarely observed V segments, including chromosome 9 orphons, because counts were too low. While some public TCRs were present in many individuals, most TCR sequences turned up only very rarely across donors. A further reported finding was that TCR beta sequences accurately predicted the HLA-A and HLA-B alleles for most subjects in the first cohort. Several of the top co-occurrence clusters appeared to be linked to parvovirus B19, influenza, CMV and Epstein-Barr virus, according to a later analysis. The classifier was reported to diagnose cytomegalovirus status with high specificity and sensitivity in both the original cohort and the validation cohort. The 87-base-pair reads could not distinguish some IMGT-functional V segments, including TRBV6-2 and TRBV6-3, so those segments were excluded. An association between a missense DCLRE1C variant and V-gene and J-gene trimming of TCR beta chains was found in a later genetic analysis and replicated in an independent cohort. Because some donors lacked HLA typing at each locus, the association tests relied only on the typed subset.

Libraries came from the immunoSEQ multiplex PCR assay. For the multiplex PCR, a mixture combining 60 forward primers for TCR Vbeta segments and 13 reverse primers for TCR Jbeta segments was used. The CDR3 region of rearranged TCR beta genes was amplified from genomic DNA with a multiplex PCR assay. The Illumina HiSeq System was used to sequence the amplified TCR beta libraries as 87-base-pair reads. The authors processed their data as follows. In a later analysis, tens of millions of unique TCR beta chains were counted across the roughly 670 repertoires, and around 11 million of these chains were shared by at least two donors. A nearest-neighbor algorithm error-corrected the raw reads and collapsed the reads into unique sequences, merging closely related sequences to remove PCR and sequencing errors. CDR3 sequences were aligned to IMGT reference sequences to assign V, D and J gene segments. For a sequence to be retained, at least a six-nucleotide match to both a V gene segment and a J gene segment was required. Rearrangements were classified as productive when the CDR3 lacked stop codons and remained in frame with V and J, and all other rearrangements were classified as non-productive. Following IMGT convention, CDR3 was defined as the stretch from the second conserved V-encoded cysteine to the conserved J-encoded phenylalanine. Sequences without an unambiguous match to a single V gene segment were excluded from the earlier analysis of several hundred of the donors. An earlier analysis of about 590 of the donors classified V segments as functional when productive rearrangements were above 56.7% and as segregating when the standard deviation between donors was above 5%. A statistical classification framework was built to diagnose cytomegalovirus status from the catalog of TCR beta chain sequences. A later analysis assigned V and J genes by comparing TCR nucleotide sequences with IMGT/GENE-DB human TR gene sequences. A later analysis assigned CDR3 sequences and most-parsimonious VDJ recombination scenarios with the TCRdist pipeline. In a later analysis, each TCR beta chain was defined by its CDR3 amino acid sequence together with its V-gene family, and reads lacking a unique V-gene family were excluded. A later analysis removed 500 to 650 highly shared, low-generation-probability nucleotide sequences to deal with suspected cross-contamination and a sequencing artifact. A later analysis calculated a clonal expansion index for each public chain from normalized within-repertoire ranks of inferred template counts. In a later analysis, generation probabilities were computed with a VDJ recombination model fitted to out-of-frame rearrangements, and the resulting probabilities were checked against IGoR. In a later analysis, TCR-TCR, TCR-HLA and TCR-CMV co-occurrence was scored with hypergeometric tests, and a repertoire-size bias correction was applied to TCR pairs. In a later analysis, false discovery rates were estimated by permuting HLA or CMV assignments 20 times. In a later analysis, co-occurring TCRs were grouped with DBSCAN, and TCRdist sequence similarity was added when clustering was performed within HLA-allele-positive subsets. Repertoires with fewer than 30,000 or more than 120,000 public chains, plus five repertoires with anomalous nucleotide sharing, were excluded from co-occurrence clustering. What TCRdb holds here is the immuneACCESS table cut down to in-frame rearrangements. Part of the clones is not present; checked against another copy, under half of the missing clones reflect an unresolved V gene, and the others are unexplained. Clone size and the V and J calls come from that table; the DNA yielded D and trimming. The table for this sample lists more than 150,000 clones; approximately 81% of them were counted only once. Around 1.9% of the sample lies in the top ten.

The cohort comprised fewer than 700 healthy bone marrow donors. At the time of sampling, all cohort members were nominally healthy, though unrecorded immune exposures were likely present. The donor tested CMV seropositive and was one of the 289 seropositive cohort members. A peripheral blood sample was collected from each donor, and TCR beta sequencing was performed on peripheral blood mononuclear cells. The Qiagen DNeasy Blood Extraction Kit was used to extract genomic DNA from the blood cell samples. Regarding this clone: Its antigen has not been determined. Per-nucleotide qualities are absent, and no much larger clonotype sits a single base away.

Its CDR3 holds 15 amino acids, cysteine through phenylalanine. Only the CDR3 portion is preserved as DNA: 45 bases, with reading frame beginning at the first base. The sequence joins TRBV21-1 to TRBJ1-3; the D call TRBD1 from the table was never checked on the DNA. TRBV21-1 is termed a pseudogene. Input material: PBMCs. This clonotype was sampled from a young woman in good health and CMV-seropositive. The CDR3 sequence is CASRSGQNSGNTIYF. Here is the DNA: TGTGCCAGCAGGAGTGGACAGAACTCTGGAAACACCATATATTTT.